A single sample is the source of the 27 T cell receptor beta chains below, sequenced in a study of blood T cell repertoires in COVID-19. Assay: immunoSEQ multiplex PCR; the TCRdb copy retains only in-frame clones and omits some. The sample records approximately 210,000 clones, 85% to 90% being singletons. Specimen: PBMCs or T cells enriched from blood (not recorded which). The receptors shown here come from a woman between 50 and 59 years old with acute COVID-19.

This clone was seen a handful of times. This rearrangement joins TRBV9 to TRBJ2-7; 8 bases fit TRBD1. CDR1 is SGDLS, CDR2 YYNGEE, per germline. Unmatched junction bases numbered 6, after V lost 0 bases and J lost 4 bases. The CDR3 has 15 residues. The CDR3 DNA sequence: TGTGCCAGCAGCGTAGCGGGACAGGCGAATTACGAGCAGTACTTC. Translating it yields CASSVAGQANYEQYF.

The CDR3 is CASSLASYGYTF. DNA for the CDR3: TGTGCCAGCAGCTTAGCCAGTTATGGCTACACCTTC. J is TRBJ1-2 and V is TRBV7-9; the D is unclear. This CDR3 is built from 12 residues. Trimming left V 0 bases short and J 5 bases short, with 4 bases between. Germline lookup yields CDR1 SEHNR and CDR2 FQNEAQ (reference sequence).

The count of this clone is one. This chain uses TRBV7-9 with TRBJ1-1; D is perhaps TRBD1 (5 bases). With 5 bases removed from V and 3 bases from J, the gap between germline ends came to 25 bases. Germline CDR1 SEHNR, CDR2 FQNEAQ (reference sequence). CDR3 length: 18 residues. CDR3 residues: CASSRNLRGGIRYTEAFF. CDR3 coding DNA: TGTGCCAGCAGCCGCAATTTGCGGGGGGGGATCAGGTACACTGAAGCTTTCTTT.

This chain links TRBV7-6 with TRBJ1-3, with D possibly being TRBD1 (6 bases). Deletions cut 2 bases from V and 1 base from J, with 6 bases between. The germline V gene has CDR1 SGHVS and CDR2 FNYEAQ. This CDR3 comprises 14 residues. The DNA of the CDR3 is TGTGCCAGCAGCTTAACAGGGTCTGGAAACACCATATATTTT. It specifies CASSLTGSGNTIYF.

This clone appeared once. The rearrangement uses TRBV4-1 and TRBJ2-7; the D is unclear. Trimming removed 5 bases from V and 3 bases from J, with 8 bases in between. From germline, CDR1 is MGHRA and CDR2 YSYEKL. CDR3 length: 12 amino acids. As DNA, the CDR3 is TGCGCCAGCAGCTCCAACAACTACGAGCAGTACTTC. It is translated as CASSSNNYEQYF.

The chain recombines TRBV28 with TRBJ2-7, with D possibly TRBD1 on 6 matching bases. The V gene lost 9 bases and the J gene lost 3 bases, with 12 bases spanning the gap. This CDR3 has 12 residues. CDR1 is MDHEN, CDR2 SYDVKM, per germline. The CDR3 nucleotides read TGTGCCAGTACGGACAGCCGCTACGAGCAGTACTTC. The encoded protein is CASTDSRYEQYF.

The CDR3 nucleotides read TGTGCCAGCAGCGTAGACAGGGAGGGCTATGGCTACACCTTC. As protein: CASSVDREGYGYTF. The chain is built from TRBV9 and TRBJ1-2, with D maybe TRBD1 (6 bases). The germline V and J ends were trimmed by 0 bases and 4 bases, with 10 bases remaining between them. Germline-derived CDR1 and CDR2 are SGDLS and YYNGEE. The CDR3 sequence is 14 residues long.

The chain employs TRBV28 and TRBJ1-2, with TRBD1 matching 10 bases. Per germline, CDR1 MDHEN and CDR2 SYDVKM. The CDR3 covers 15 residues. V lost 6 bases and J lost 6; bases outside the gene matches: 10. CDR3 nucleotides: TGTGCCAGCAGCCTGAGATGGACAGGGGGGGATGGCTACACCTTC. Its protein is CASSLRWTGGDGYTF.

The gene calls are TRBV29-1 and TRBJ2-3; 8 bases match TRBD2. CDR3 length equals 13 residues. With V trimmed by 7 bases and J by 5 bases, 8 bases remained unmatched. Germline V CDR1 and CDR2: SQVTM, ANQGSEA. The CDR3 region is CSAVSGSLDTQYF. Here the CDR3 DNA reads TGCAGCGCCGTCAGCGGGAGCTTAGATACGCAGTATTTT.

This chain links TRBV29-1 with TRBJ2-1; D is unclear. Deletions cut 1 base from V and 12 bases from J, with 13 bases between. Looked up from germline, CDR1 is SQVTM and CDR2 is ANQGSEA. The CDR3 runs to 12 residues. CDR3 in DNA: TGCAGCGTTGAAGCCCCCGAGTTTGGGCAGTTCTTC. Protein sequence: CSVEAPEFGQFF.

The V call is TRBV7-3, the J call TRBJ2-2; D might be TRBD1 (6 bases). This CDR3 spans 13 amino acids. V lost 4 bases to trimming and J lost 9 bases, with 12 bases between them. The germline CDR1 and CDR2 sequences are SGHTA and FQGTGA. CDR3 in amino acids: CASSSGTLRELFF. For the CDR3, the DNA is TGTGCCAGCAGCTCGGGGACACTTAGGGAGCTGTTTTTT.

V and J are TRBV28 and TRBJ2-7; 8 nucleotides align to TRBD2. This CDR3 has 15 amino acids. V dropped 2 bases and J dropped 2; count of bases not matched to a gene: 5. Germline V CDR1 and CDR2: MDHEN, SYDVKM. The CDR3 sequence: CASSLPSGGTYEQYF. In nucleotides, the CDR3 is TGTGCCAGCAGTTTACCAAGCGGGGGAACCTACGAGCAGTACTTC.

The V and J genes are TRBV29-1 and TRBJ2-1, with 9 bases aligning to TRBD2. V was pared by 6 bases and J by 7 bases, with 16 bases of the junction left unmatched. Germline CDR1 is SQVTM and CDR2 is ANQGSEA. The CDR3 has 16 residues. CDR3 nucleotide sequence: TGCAGCGTCCGTAGAGTAGCGGGAGTCGGTCGGAATGAGCAGTTCTTC. Translated, it gives CSVRRVAGVGRNEQFF.

The V call is TRBV7-2, the J call TRBJ2-1, with D tentatively TRBD2 (5 bases). Germline V gene data show CDR1 as SGHTA and CDR2 as FQGNSA. The length of the CDR3 is 16 residues. V was cut by 2 bases and J by 0 bases, with 11 bases left in between. CDR3 in amino acids: CASSLQAGSSYNEQFF. For the CDR3, the DNA is TGTGCCAGCAGCTTACAGGCGGGCAGCTCCTACAATGAGCAGTTCTTC.

The genes are TRBV7-9 and TRBJ2-3; 7 bases agree with TRBD1. Germline V gene lookup returns CDR1 SEHNR and CDR2 FQNEAQ (reference sequence). V lost 5 bases to trimming and J lost 1 base; unmatched junction nucleotides: 6. There are 15 residues in the CDR3. The DNA of the CDR3 is TGTGCCAGCAGCGTGCACAGGGGCCGCACAGATACGCAGTATTTT. Translation: CASSVHRGRTDTQYF.

This clone has just a few counts. This chain links TRBV19 with TRBJ2-7, with unresolved D. The V end lost 5 bases, the J end lost 4 bases, and 12 bases lay between the germline ends. CDR3 length: 13 amino acids. Germline lookup yields CDR1 LNHDA and CDR2 SQIVND (reference sequence). CDR3 bases: TGTGCCAGTAGTGGGCAGCCCCATTACGAGCAGTACTTC. This gives the protein CASSGQPHYEQYF.

The V and J genes are TRBV1 and TRBJ2-1; TRBD2 was called by the table and not checked on the DNA. TRBV1 is a recognized pseudogene. This CDR3 is 13 amino acids long. Written as DNA, the CDR3 is TGCACCAGCAGCCAAGAAAGCCGCCATGAGCAGTTCTTC. This translates into CTSSQESRHEQFF.

The V gene is TRBV15, the J gene TRBJ1-1; a weak D match, TRBD1 (6 bases). V gave up 0 bases and J gave up 9 bases, with 8 bases separating them. This CDR3 region has 12 residues. In germline, CDR1 is LNHNV, CDR2 YYDKDF (reference sequence). CDR3 DNA sequence: TGTGCCACCAGCAGAGAAACAGGGAAAGCTTTCTTT. Protein sequence: CATSRETGKAFF. Looking up the rest from reference TRBV15 and TRBJ1-1 gives the full variable domain: DAMVIQNPRYQVTQFGKPVTLSCSQTLNHNVMYWYQQKSSQAPKLLFHYYDKDFNNEADTPDNFQSRRPNTSFCFLDIRSPGLGDTAMYLCATSRETGKAFFGQGTRLTVV.

There are a few counts of this clone. The chain carries TRBV29-1 and TRBJ2-2, with 9 bases lining up with TRBD1. V shed 0 bases and J 6 bases; nucleotides not matched to a gene: 11. Germline CDR1 is SQVTM and CDR2 is ANQGSEA. The CDR3 loop spans 17 amino acids. CDR3 DNA sequence: TGCAGCGTTGAAGATTTACAGACAGGGGGGTTCGCCGGGGAGCTGTTTTTT. This sequence encodes CSVEDLQTGGFAGELFF.

The CDR3 DNA reads TGTGCCAGCAGCTTGGGACAGGGTTTGCAAAACTACGAGCAGTACTTC. Its protein product is CASSLGQGLQNYEQYF. This chain uses TRBV7-9 with TRBJ2-7; 9 bases agree with TRBD1. Germline V gene sequence: CDR1 SEHNR, CDR2 FQNEAQ (reference sequence). Trimming removed 3 bases from V and 3 bases from J; junction bases left unmatched: 9. This CDR3 is built from 16 residues.

This clone was observed a single time. The rearrangement uses TRBV12-3 or TRBV12-4 and TRBJ1-1; D is undetermined. The CDR3 totals 10 residues. Trimming stripped 3 bases from V and 8 bases from J, with 4 bases between. The CDR3 DNA sequence: TGTGCCAGCAGTTTGGCCGAAGCTTTCTTT. Residues: CASSLAEAFF.

V is TRBV11-2 and J is TRBJ2-3; TRBD2 is a possible D gene (6 bases). This CDR3 is 16 amino acids long. V lost 2 bases, J lost 1 base, and 13 bases lay in between. Germline loops: CDR1 SGHAT, CDR2 FQNNGV. Here the CDR3 DNA reads TGTGCCAGCAGCTTAAGAGGGGACTCTCGCACAGATACGCAGTATTTT. It yields the protein CASSLRGDSRTDTQYF.

The chain links TRBV18 to TRBJ2-7; 7 nucleotides align to TRBD2. The CDR3 covers 15 residues. Germline V gives CDR1 KGHSH, CDR2 LQKENI. The V segment lost 2 bases and the J segment 0 bases; nucleotides outside the gene matches: 4. Here the CDR3 DNA reads TGTGCCAGCTCACCAGGGCTAGCGGCCTCCTACGAGCAGTACTTC. Protein: CASSPGLAASYEQYF.

The gene calls are TRBV4-1 and TRBJ1-1; weak D call: TRBD1 (6 bases). This CDR3 comprises 15 residues. The germline gives CDR1 MGHRA, CDR2 YSYEKL. With 5 bases removed from V and 0 bases from J, the gap between germline ends came to 13 bases. CDR3 coding DNA: TGCGCCAGCAGCTCAGCACAGGGTATGAACACTGAAGCTTTCTTT. It yields the protein CASSSAQGMNTEAFF.

The CDR3 DNA reads TGTGCCAGCAATATAAATTCGTGGGGAGATGGCTACACCTTC. The encoded protein is CASNINSWGDGYTF. The chain recombines TRBV7-2 with TRBJ1-2; no definite D call. This CDR3 is built from 14 residues. The V gene lost 7 bases and the J gene lost 6 bases, with 18 bases spanning the gap. Germline CDR1 is SGHTA and CDR2 is FQGNSA. The whole variable domain, filled in from reference TRBV7-2 and TRBJ1-2, reads GAGVSQSPSNKVTEKGKDVELRCDPISGHTALYWYRQSLGQGLEFLIYFQGNSAPDKSGLPSDRFSAERTGGSVSTLTIQRTQQEDSAVYLCASNINSWGDGYTFGSGTRLTVV.

The chain links TRBV29-1 to TRBJ2-7; D ambiguous. This CDR3 region has 11 residues. CDR1 is SQVTM, CDR2 ANQGSEA, per germline. V shed 1 base and J shed 5 bases, with 6 bases lying between them. CDR3 in DNA: TGCAGCGTTGAAGGAGGTCACGAGCAGTACTTC. It yields the protein CSVEGGHEQYF.

The genes are TRBV18 and TRBJ2-7, with D possibly matching TRBD2 (5 bases). The germline CDR1 and CDR2 sequences are KGHSH and LQKENI. Trimming removed 3 bases at V and 2 bases at J, with 8 bases between. CDR3 size: 13 residues. CDR3 region: CASSPQTTYEQYF. CDR3 coding DNA: TGTGCCAGCTCACCCCAGACTACCTACGAGCAGTACTTC. The whole variable domain, remainder taken from reference TRBV18 and TRBJ2-7, is NAGVMQNPRHLVRRRGQEARLRCSPMKGHSHVYWYRQLPEEGLKFMVYLQKENIIDESGMPKERFSAEFPKEGPSILRIQQVVRGDSAAYFCASSPQTTYEQYFGPGTRLTVT.